This record covers a single T cell receptor (beta chain). Antigen: not known. The data derive from a study of glioma-infiltrating T cells. Looked up from germline, CDR1 is LNHDA and CDR2 is SQIVND (reference sequence). This CDR3 is 12 amino acids long. Trimming stripped 4 bases from V and 5 bases from J, with 8 bases between. General study points: Non-neoplastic patients had below-expected tissue-blood divergence, while all gliomas exceeded expectation. CDR3 overlap between tissue and blood was very small.

Using RNA template, CDR3s of TCR alpha and beta were amplified with iRepertoire arm-PCR. Tissue mRNA or PBMC total RNA, roughly 100-400 ng, went into one-step reverse transcription and amplification. TCRdb ran MiXCR on the multiplex PCR reads and lists one entry per CDR3 protein. The data show some 40,000 distinct CDR3 sequences, around 22% seen once. This rearrangement joins TRBV19 to TRBJ2-5, with D hard to call. What was sequenced was glioma tissue, nonneoplastic brain tissue, or PBMCs (not recorded which). The receptor comes from a human donor with low-grade glioma or glioblastoma, undergoing nonglioma brain surgery, or in good health (not recorded which). CDR3 sequence (DNA): TGTGCCAGTAGTACGGTTGGTGAGACCCAGTACTTC. It specifies CASSTVGETQYF. Filled out from reference TRBV19 and TRBJ2-5, the complete variable domain reads DGGITQSPKYLFRKEGQNVTLSCEQNLNHDAMYWYRQDPGQGLRLIYYSQIVNDFQKGDIAEGYSVSREKKESFPLTVTSAQKNPTAFYLCASSTVGETQYFGPGTRLLVL.